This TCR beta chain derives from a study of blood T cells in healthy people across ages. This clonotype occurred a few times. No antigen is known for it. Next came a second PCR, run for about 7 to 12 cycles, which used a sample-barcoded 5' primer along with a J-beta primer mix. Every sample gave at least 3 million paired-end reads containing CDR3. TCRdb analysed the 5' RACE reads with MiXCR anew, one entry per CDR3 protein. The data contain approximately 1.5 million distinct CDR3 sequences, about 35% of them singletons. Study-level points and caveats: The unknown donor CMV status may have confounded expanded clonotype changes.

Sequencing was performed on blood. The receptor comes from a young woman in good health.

This CDR3 is CASSPTRPTDTQYF. CDR3 in DNA: TGCGCCAGCAGTCCGACTAGACCAACAGATACGCAGTATTTT. The V and J genes are TRBV10-1 and TRBJ2-3; maybe TRBD2 (6 bases). V lost 5 bases to trimming and J lost 3 bases, with 12 bases between them. CDR1 WNHNN and CDR2 SYGVQD come from the germline V gene (reference sequence). The CDR3 consists of 14 residues.